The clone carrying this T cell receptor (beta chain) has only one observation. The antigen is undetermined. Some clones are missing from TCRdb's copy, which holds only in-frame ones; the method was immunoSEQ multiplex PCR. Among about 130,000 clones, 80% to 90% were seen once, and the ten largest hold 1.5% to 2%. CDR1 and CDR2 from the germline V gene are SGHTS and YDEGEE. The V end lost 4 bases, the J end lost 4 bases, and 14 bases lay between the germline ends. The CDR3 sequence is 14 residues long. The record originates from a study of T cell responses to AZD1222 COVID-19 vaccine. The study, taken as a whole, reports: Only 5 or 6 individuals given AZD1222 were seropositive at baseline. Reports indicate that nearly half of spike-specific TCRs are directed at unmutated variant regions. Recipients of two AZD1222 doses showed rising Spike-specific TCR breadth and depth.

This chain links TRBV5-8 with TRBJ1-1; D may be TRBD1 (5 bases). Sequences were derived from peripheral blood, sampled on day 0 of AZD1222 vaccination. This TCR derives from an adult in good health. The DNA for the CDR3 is TGTGCCAGCAGCCATCGGGGGGTGGGCACTGAAGCTTTCTTT. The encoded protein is CASSHRGVGTEAFF.